This T cell receptor (beta chain) was documented in a study of identifying expanded T cells in peripheral blood. Findings of the study overall: Over approximately two and four weeks, about 16 and 19 clones changed, versus 1.2 between replicates.

Assay: immunoSEQ multiplex PCR; the TCRdb copy retains only in-frame clones and omits some. The sample shows nearly 60,000 clones, approximately 90% of them seen only once. The V gene's germline CDR1 is GTSNPN and CDR2 SVGIG (reference sequence). Deletions cut 4 bases from V and 5 bases from J, with 12 bases between. This CDR3 is 13 amino acids long. This clone was observed a handful of times. As yet, its antigen is unknown. This TCR derives from a person aged 18 to 70 in good health. What was sequenced was blood. The rearrangement joins TRBV30 to TRBJ1-5; maybe TRBD1 (6 bases). The CDR3 protein is CAWTAGAHQPQHF. The CDR3 region has the DNA TGTGCCTGGACCGCGGGGGCCCATCAGCCCCAGCATTTT.